Listed here are 20 T cell receptor beta chains from one sample, sequenced in a study of cytomegalovirus exposure and HLA in healthy donors. PCR amplification relied on 60 Vbeta primers (plus 13 Jbeta primers). Libraries were prepared by immunoSEQ multiplex PCR; TCRdb keeps only in-frame clonotypes and omits some of them. The sample records about 170,000 clones, approximately 81% being singletons. The source material was PBMCs. The receptors were sampled from a woman aged 18-29 years in good health and CMV-seronegative.

V is TRBV28 and J is TRBJ2-7, with 9 bases aligning to TRBD2. V dropped 6 bases and J dropped 4; count of bases not matched to a gene: 10. This CDR3 has 15 amino acids. Germline V gives CDR1 MDHEN, CDR2 SYDVKM. CDR3: CASSNSGGLWYEQYF. The DNA for the CDR3 is TGTGCCAGCAGCAATAGCGGGGGCCTTTGGTACGAGCAGTACTTC.

This chain uses TRBV5-1 with TRBJ1-3, with a weak D call TRBD1 (6 bases). The ends were cut back, 4 bases at V and 5 bases at J, with 22 bases in the middle. The CDR3 sequence is 17 residues long. Germline loops: CDR1 SGHRS, CDR2 YFSETQ. The CDR3 loop reads CASSRPPAGVERNTIYF. The CDR3 bases are TGCGCCAGCAGCAGGCCCCCCGCAGGGGTCGAAAGAAACACCATATATTTT.

This chain joins TRBV11-3 and TRBJ2-5, with TRBD2 identical over 7 bases. V lost 4 bases to trimming and J lost 2 bases; unmatched junction nucleotides: 7. This CDR3 is 15 amino acids long. Germline CDR1 reads SGHNT; CDR2 reads YENEEA. The chain's CDR3 is CASSSGTTQQETQYF. In DNA, the CDR3 is TGTGCCAGCAGCTCAGGGACTACACAGCAAGAGACCCAGTACTTC.

The V and J genes are TRBV27 and TRBJ2-7, with D possibly matching TRBD2 (6 bases). The CDR3 totals 15 residues. Trimming took 5 bases from V and 4 from J, leaving 18 bases between them. Germline CDR1 MNHEY, CDR2 SMNVEV (reference sequence). CDR3 residues: CASSPLGGLTYEQYF. As DNA, the CDR3 is TGTGCCAGCAGTCCGCTCGGGGGACTGACTTACGAGCAGTACTTC.

The rearrangement joins TRBV7-2 to TRBJ2-7, with D perhaps matching TRBD2 (5 bases). The CDR3 sequence is 16 residues long. Germline assignment: CDR1 SGHTA and CDR2 FQGNSA. V lost 1 base and J lost 3, with 16 bases in between. The CDR3 DNA follows: TGTGCCAGCAGCTTAGTCGGGAATCGGGCCAGCTACGAGCAGTACTTC. It translates to CASSLVGNRASYEQYF.

This clone has a handful of counts. The CDR3 is CASSLAGGPGGTQYF. The DNA for the CDR3 is TGTGCCAGCAGCTTAGCGGGAGGGCCCGGTGGTACGCAGTATTTT. This chain uses TRBV11-1 with TRBJ2-3; 7 nucleotides match TRBD2. Trimming cost V 0 bases and J 8 bases; bases outside gene matches: 8. The germline gives CDR1 SGHAT, CDR2 FQDESV (reference sequence). CDR3 length: 15 amino acids.

This clone was picked up one time. This chain uses TRBV10-3 with TRBJ1-2; unclear D gene. CDR1 and CDR2 from the germline V gene are ENHRY and SYGVKD. The V and J ends lost 0 bases and 4 bases respectively, with 9 bases between them. The CDR3 runs 14 residues. The CDR3 coding sequence is TGTGCCATCAGTGAGTCGGCAGATCCCTATGGCTACACCTTC. Translation: CAISESADPYGYTF.

V gene TRBV19 combines with J gene TRBJ1-1; TRBD1 agrees at 7 bases. This CDR3 is built from 16 residues. With 3 bases clipped from V and 3 bases from J, the junction kept 10 bases outside the gene matches. Germline lookup yields CDR1 LNHDA and CDR2 SQIVND (reference sequence). The DNA for the CDR3 is TGTGCCAGTAGTATCCTGGACAGGTATGGGGACACTGAAGCTTTCTTT. It translates to CASSILDRYGDTEAFF.

The gene calls are TRBV19 and TRBJ2-6, with 11 bases identical to TRBD1. CDR3 length: 17 amino acids. V gave up 6 bases and J gave up 0 bases; unmatched junction bases: 4. CDR1 and CDR2 from the germline V gene are LNHDA and SQIVND (reference sequence). The CDR3 nucleotides are TGTGCCAGTAGGAGGACAGGGGGCCCCTCTGGGGCCAACGTCCTGACTTTC. Translated: CASRRTGGPSGANVLTF.

The chain uses TRBV19 and TRBJ2-1; the D gene is possibly TRBD2 (5 bases). The CDR3 spans 14 residues. V was clipped by 5 bases and J by 3 bases, with 11 bases between them. In germline, CDR1 is LNHDA, CDR2 SQIVND (reference sequence). The CDR3 loop is CASSSGGRYNEQFF. The CDR3 nucleotides read TGTGCCAGTAGTTCAGGCGGGCGCTACAATGAGCAGTTCTTC. Looking up the rest from reference TRBV19 and TRBJ2-1 gives the full variable domain: DGGITQSPKYLFRKEGQNVTLSCEQNLNHDAMYWYRQDPGQGLRLIYYSQIVNDFQKGDIAEGYSVSREKKESFPLTVTSAQKNPTAFYLCASSSGGRYNEQFFGPGTRLTVL.

The chain carries TRBV4-3 and TRBJ2-1; 9 nucleotides agree with TRBD2. The CDR3 is 17 residues long. Germline V CDR1 and CDR2: LGHNA, YSLEER. With V trimmed by 1 base and J by 0 bases, 4 bases remained unmatched. The CDR3 protein is CASSQVTSGFSYNEQFF. As DNA, the CDR3 is TGCGCCAGCAGCCAAGTCACTAGCGGGTTCTCCTACAATGAGCAGTTCTTC.

The chain couples TRBV27 to TRBJ2-7; tentative D call: TRBD2 (5 bases). Germline CDR1 and CDR2: MNHEY and SMNVEV (reference sequence). This CDR3 is 13 amino acids long. V lost 6 bases and J lost 4, with 13 bases in between. The chain's CDR3 is CASRAGHLYEQYF. CDR3 coding DNA: TGTGCCAGCAGGGCGGGTCACCTATACGAGCAGTACTTC.

The V and J genes are TRBV7-8 and TRBJ2-1, with 7 bases matching TRBD2. The V gene end was trimmed by 5 bases and the J gene end by 15 bases; junction bases not matched to a gene: 16. The CDR3 sequence is 14 residues long. The V gene's germline CDR1 is SGHVS and CDR2 FQNEAQ. As DNA, the CDR3 is TGTGCCAGCAGCCCATCCCTAAAAGGCGGGAGAAGGTTCTTC. This translates into CASSPSLKGGRRFF.

This clone was picked up a small number of times. The chain uses TRBV6-4 and TRBJ1-4, with unresolved D. Germline V lookup: CDR1 MRHNA, CDR2 SNTAGT. The CDR3 extends over 19 amino acids. The V end was cut by 8 bases, the J end by 2 bases, with 27 bases between. In DNA form, the CDR3 reads TGTGCCAGCGTGTTGTCCTGGCTGATCCAAAAGCGTACTAATGAAAAACTGTTTTTT. The encoded protein is CASVLSWLIQKRTNEKLFF.

In the case of this clone: Relative to the germline gene, one junction end is altered; a read error may explain this. The V and J genes are TRBV11-2 and TRBJ2-7; 10 bases align to TRBD2. Germline CDR1 SGHAT, CDR2 FQNNGV. This CDR3 comprises 12 residues. In DNA form, the CDR3 reads TGTGCCAGCAGCGCCACCGGACTAGCGGTCTTCTTC. It encodes CASSATGLAVFF.

This chain joins TRBV10-3 and TRBJ2-3, with no clear D. This CDR3 is built from 15 residues. Trimming took off 6 bases at V and 0 bases at J, with 13 bases between the two ends. CDR1 ENHRY and CDR2 SYGVKD come from the germline V gene. CDR3 nucleotides: TGTGCCATCAGCCGACTGGAACCAAGCACAGATACGCAGTATTTT. Protein: CAISRLEPSTDTQYF.

This clone is a singleton in its sample. V and J are TRBV5-1 and TRBJ1-1; D not certain. Germline V lookup: CDR1 SGHRS, CDR2 YFSETQ. V shed 6 bases and J shed 5 bases, with 14 bases lying between them. This CDR3 contains 13 residues. Here the CDR3 reads CASKFGVETEAFF. The CDR3 DNA follows: TGCGCCAGCAAGTTCGGGGTCGAGACTGAAGCTTTCTTT.

This clone has only one observation. V and J are TRBV5-1 and TRBJ2-1, with 9 bases that match TRBD2. CDR3 length: 13 residues. Germline V CDR1 and CDR2: SGHRS, YFSETQ. V was clipped by 5 bases and J by 10 bases; unmatched bases: 7. The CDR3 loop reads CASRLSGSIEQFF. The CDR3 DNA sequence: TGCGCCAGCAGACTTAGCGGGAGCATCGAGCAGTTCTTC.

This chain joins TRBV6-5 and TRBJ2-7, with D tentatively TRBD2 (5 bases). Germline values: CDR1 MNHEY, CDR2 SVGAGI. The ends were cut back, 6 bases at V and 6 bases at J, with 9 bases in the middle. The CDR3 is made up of 11 amino acids. The CDR3 loop reads CASRAGGEQYF. In DNA form, the CDR3 reads TGTGCCAGCAGGGCCGGAGGCGAGCAGTACTTC.

The chain is built from TRBV7-8 and TRBJ2-3, with 13 bases fitting TRBD2. From germline, CDR1 is SGHVS and CDR2 FQNEAQ. The CDR3 sequence is 16 residues long. Germline trimming cut 2 bases from V and 4 bases from J; bases unmatched to any gene: 3. CDR3 DNA sequence: TGTGCCAGCAGCTTACGGACTAGCGGGAGCGCAGATACGCAGTATTTT. Translating gives CASSLRTSGSADTQYF.